This T cell receptor beta chain stems from a study of CD8 T cells in ankylosing spondylitis. Whole-study results and caveats: Disease-linked clones reportedly showed significant enrichment in matched ankylosing spondylitis synovial fluid. About 8 highly homologous variants formed a TCR beta motif that appeared characteristic of ankylosing spondylitis blood. Disease-linked clones bore a CD8+ phenotype, appearing relatively rarely in peripheral blood. Reactive arthritis synovial fluid and blood previously showed some of these motif variants.

Scientists made TCR beta libraries using quantitative 5'-RACE with molecular barcodes. TCRdb independently ran MiXCR on the 5' RACE reads; one entry per CDR3 protein. In the table there are about 840,000 distinct CDR3 sequences, about 11% of which are singletons. Germline loops: CDR1 MNHEY, CDR2 SVGEGT. The CDR3 is 14 residues long. V shed 7 bases and J shed 5 bases, with 17 bases lying between them. Only a few counts were recorded for this clonotype. Its target is not known. The V call is TRBV6-2 or TRBV6-3, the J call TRBJ2-5, with D perhaps TRBD2 (6 bases). The sequencing sample was made of blood, either unsorted or a sorted T cell fraction (not recorded which). The TCR comes from a male donor with ankylosing spondylitis. CDR3 loop: CASNRVWREETQYF. In DNA, the CDR3 is TGTGCCAGCAATAGAGTTTGGAGGGAGGAGACCCAGTACTTC.